The 28 T cell receptor beta chains below come from one sample, sequenced in a study of blood T cell repertoires in COVID-19. Assay: immunoSEQ multiplex PCR; the TCRdb copy retains only in-frame clones and omits some. The table lists around 75,000 clones, about four fifths of them singletons, with about 14% in the top ten. Specimen: peripheral blood. These receptors originate from a man between 45 and 60 years old with COVID-19, enrolled during active disease.

This clone was counted once. The chain has TRBV2 and TRBJ2-7, with TRBD2 matching 11 bases. The CDR3 runs to 14 residues. CDR1 SNHLY and CDR2 FYNNEI come from the germline V gene. After removal of 7 bases from V and 2 bases from J, the junction contained 4 bases not matched to a gene. CDR3 amino acids: CASTLAGATYEQYF. Written as DNA, the CDR3 is TGTGCCAGCACACTAGCGGGGGCCACCTACGAGCAGTACTTC.

The chain is built from TRBV3-1 (or the pseudogene TRBV3-2) and TRBJ2-1, with 7 bases fitting TRBD1. Per the germline V gene, CDR1 is LGHDT and CDR2 is YNNKEL (reference sequence). This CDR3 region has 13 residues. Trimming at V came to 11 bases and at J to 9 bases, leaving 13 bases not matched to a gene. The CDR3 DNA is TGTGCCGCAGGGGGAGATACCCACGGTGAGCAGTTCTTC. Its protein product is CAAGGDTHGEQFF.

This rearrangement joins TRBV6-6 to TRBJ1-5; TRBD1 agrees at 7 bases. Losses at the gene ends were 6 bases for V and 5 bases for J; bases not matched to a gene: 7. Germline-derived CDR1 and CDR2 are MNHNY and SVGAGI (reference sequence). The CDR3 covers 14 residues. In DNA, the CDR3 is TGTGCCAGCAGCCCACCCCAGGGGGATCAGCCCCAGCATTTT. It encodes CASSPPQGDQPQHF.

J is TRBJ2-1 and V is TRBV5-6; 9 nucleotides line up with TRBD2. The V and J ends lost 4 bases and 9 bases, in that order; junction bases with no gene match: 11. The CDR3 is made up of 15 amino acids. Germline V lookup: CDR1 SGHDT, CDR2 YYEEEE. Written as DNA, the CDR3 is TGTGCCAGCAGCGCGGCCGGGACTAGCTTATCTGAGCAGTTCTTC. It is translated as CASSAAGTSLSEQFF.

The chain joins TRBV6-6 to TRBJ1-1; D is ambiguous. CDR3 length: 12 residues. Germline CDR1 and CDR2: MNHNY and SVGAGI (reference sequence). Trimming left V 6 bases short and J 2 bases short, with 7 bases between. CDR3 sequence (DNA): TGTGCCAGCAGGCAGTACAACACTGAAGCTTTCTTT. It yields the protein CASRQYNTEAFF.

This chain links TRBV6-5 with TRBJ2-5; the match to TRBD2 covers 9 bases. CDR3 size: 16 residues. The germline CDR1 and CDR2 sequences are MNHEY and SVGAGI. V shed 3 bases, J shed 5 bases, and the junction held 10 bases outside the gene matches. CDR3 amino acids: CASSYPSRGGRETQYF. In nucleotides, the CDR3 is TGTGCCAGCAGTTATCCCTCGCGGGGGGGCAGGGAGACCCAGTACTTC.

The chain links TRBV27 to TRBJ1-2; TRBD1 matches at 8 bases. The CDR3 has 11 residues. Germline values: CDR1 MNHEY, CDR2 SMNVEV (reference sequence). V shed 8 bases, J shed 7 bases, and the junction held 3 bases outside the gene matches. CDR3 DNA sequence: TGTGCCAGCGGACAGGGTGGTGGCTACACCTTC. Protein: CASGQGGGYTF.

The chain carries TRBV5-6 and TRBJ1-3; D not resolved. Germline V gives CDR1 SGHDT, CDR2 YYEEEE. The CDR3 has 15 residues. Trimming took 5 bases from V and 0 from J, leaving 12 bases between them. The CDR3 nucleotides read TGTGCCAGCAGTTCGCTCACCAGCTCTGGAAACACCATATATTTT. Protein product: CASSSLTSSGNTIYF.

The chain recombines TRBV30 with TRBJ2-7; the D gene is possibly TRBD1 (7 bases). Germline loops: CDR1 GTSNPN, CDR2 SVGIG (reference sequence). The CDR3 contains 13 residues. V lost 7 bases to trimming and J lost 4 bases, with 17 bases between them. DNA of the CDR3: TGTGCCTCGAGGAGGGGGCAGGGATACGAGCAGTACTTC. Translated, it gives CASRRGQGYEQYF.

The chain is built from TRBV2 and TRBJ2-7; 7 bases line up with TRBD1. CDR3 size: 11 residues. Per germline, CDR1 SNHLY and CDR2 FYNNEI. V lost 7 bases to trimming and J lost 5 bases; unmatched junction nucleotides: 2. The chain's CDR3 is CASNRGNEQYF. DNA for the CDR3: TGTGCCAGCAACAGGGGCAACGAGCAGTACTTC.

The gene calls are TRBV7-7 and TRBJ2-5; 11 nucleotides line up with TRBD2. Germline V gene lookup returns CDR1 SSHAT and CDR2 FNYEAQ (reference sequence). V lost 5 bases to trimming and J lost 5 bases; unmatched junction nucleotides: 16. The CDR3 runs 18 residues. The CDR3 loop reads CASSLSQVTSGGWETQYF. CDR3 in DNA: TGTGCCAGCAGCCTCTCCCAAGTAACTAGCGGGGGCTGGGAGACCCAGTACTTC.

The chain uses TRBV19 and TRBJ2-1; 8 bases align to TRBD2. Germline CDR1 LNHDA, CDR2 SQIVND (reference sequence). V gave up 3 bases and J gave up 4 bases; unmatched junction bases: 8. The CDR3 runs to 16 residues. The CDR3 here is CASSIQAGDAYNEQFF. The CDR3 nucleotides read TGTGCCAGTAGTATCCAAGCGGGGGATGCATACAATGAGCAGTTCTTC.

The chain has TRBV6-5 and TRBJ1-3; D perhaps matches TRBD1 (5 bases). Trimming shortened V by 7 bases and J by 4 bases, and 17 bases separated the two germline ends. In germline, CDR1 is MNHEY, CDR2 SVGAGI. The CDR3 has 15 residues. The CDR3 DNA follows: TGTGCCAGCACCCCCTTGGGGGAGGGAGGAAACACCATATATTTT. Translating gives CASTPLGEGGNTIYF.

The rearrangement joins TRBV3-1 (or the pseudogene TRBV3-2) to TRBJ2-1; 9 positions match TRBD2. The CDR3 has 16 residues. The trim removed 4 bases at V and 8 bases at J, leaving 12 bases unmatched. Germline V gene sequence: CDR1 LGHDT, CDR2 YNNKEL (reference sequence). For the CDR3, the DNA is TGTGCCAGCAGCCCCACCGGGACTAGCTCTTTCTATGAGCAGTTCTTC. Translation gives CASSPTGTSSFYEQFF.

The DNA for the CDR3 is TGCGCCAGCAGCCCGGGACAGTATTCCACTGAAGCTTTCTTT. It specifies CASSPGQYSTEAFF. This chain uses TRBV5-1 with TRBJ1-1; 7 bases fit TRBD1. The V gene end was trimmed by 4 bases and the J gene end by 4 bases; junction bases not matched to a gene: 7. CDR1 is SGHRS and CDR2 is YFSETQ in the germline V gene. This CDR3 contains 14 residues.

This chain links TRBV5-1 with TRBJ2-5, with unresolved D. The CDR3 loop spans 12 amino acids. Germline assignment: CDR1 SGHRS and CDR2 YFSETQ. The germline V and J ends were trimmed by 0 bases and 7 bases, with 7 bases remaining between them. The CDR3: CASSLDYGTQYF. CDR3 nucleotide sequence: TGCGCCAGCAGCTTGGACTACGGGACCCAGTACTTC.

The V and J genes are TRBV7-7 and TRBJ2-5; D is unresolved. Looked up from germline, CDR1 is SSHAT and CDR2 is FNYEAQ (reference sequence). The CDR3 is 13 residues long. Trimming took 5 bases from V and 5 from J, leaving 12 bases between them. This CDR3 reads CASSPTEYETQYF. CDR3 nucleotides: TGTGCCAGCAGCCCAACTGAATACGAGACCCAGTACTTC.

The V and J genes are TRBV2 and TRBJ1-5; 8 bases fit TRBD1. J was trimmed by 6 bases and V by 7 bases; bases with no gene match: 11. This CDR3 spans 15 amino acids. Germline V gene data show CDR1 as SNHLY and CDR2 as FYNNEI. The CDR3 DNA follows: TGTGCCAGCACTCTATCTAGGACAGGGCCTCAGCCCCAGCATTTT. Amino acids: CASTLSRTGPQPQHF.

Note on this clone: This specimen includes other DNA sequences encoding the same CDR3. This chain uses TRBV2 with TRBJ1-6; a possible D gene is TRBD1 (5 bases). Germline values: CDR1 SNHLY, CDR2 FYNNEI. Trimming cost V 6 bases and J 7 bases, with 10 bases left between them. The CDR3 is made up of 13 amino acids. CDR3 loop: CASRGQGNSPLHF. The CDR3 DNA follows: TGTGCCAGCAGGGGTCAGGGAAATTCACCCCTCCACTTT.

The rearrangement joins TRBV7-2 to TRBJ1-1, with 7 nucleotides matching TRBD1. V dropped 1 base and J dropped 0; count of bases not matched to a gene: 2. Looked up from germline, CDR1 is SGHTA and CDR2 is FQGNSA. The CDR3 loop spans 15 amino acids. The CDR3 region is CASSLGDSLNTEAFF. The CDR3, as DNA: TGTGCCAGCAGCTTAGGGGACAGCCTGAACACTGAAGCTTTCTTT.

The chain joins TRBV5-6 to TRBJ2-1; D is ambiguous. Germline V gives CDR1 SGHDT, CDR2 YYEEEE. V lost 3 bases and J 6 bases, leaving 25 bases between the germline ends. The CDR3 loop spans 18 amino acids. The CDR3 reads CASSSYWASQKAFNEQFF. The CDR3 region has the DNA TGTGCCAGCAGCTCTTATTGGGCTTCGCAGAAAGCCTTCAATGAGCAGTTCTTC.

The chain carries TRBV2 and TRBJ2-5; D is perhaps TRBD2 (5 bases). The V end was cut by 1 base, the J end by 9 bases, with 12 bases between. This CDR3 has 13 residues. CDR1 is SNHLY, CDR2 FYNNEI, per germline. Here the CDR3 reads CASSEGTVGAQYF. CDR3 DNA: TGTGCCAGCAGTGAAGGGACTGTCGGCGCCCAGTACTTC.

This clone has more than one count but fewer than ten. V and J are TRBV4-1 and TRBJ1-1; tentative D call: TRBD1 (6 bases). The germline V and J ends were trimmed by 2 bases and 0 bases, with 7 bases remaining between them. This CDR3 is 14 amino acids long. Looked up from germline, CDR1 is MGHRA and CDR2 is YSYEKL. The CDR3 here is CASSQTGLNTEAFF. CDR3 DNA: TGCGCCAGCAGCCAAACAGGGCTGAACACTGAAGCTTTCTTT.

In this sample, this clone turned up once. The V and J genes are TRBV18 and TRBJ2-7, with 11 bases aligning to TRBD1. Germline V gene lookup returns CDR1 KGHSH and CDR2 LQKENI. The J segment lost 0 bases and the V segment lost 5 bases, leaving 0 bases of the junction unmatched. CDR3 length equals 14 residues. The CDR3 DNA reads TGTGCCAGCTCAGGGACAGGGGGCTCCTACGAGCAGTACTTC. Amino acid sequence: CASSGTGGSYEQYF.

This chain joins TRBV6-2 or TRBV6-3 and TRBJ2-2; D perhaps matches TRBD2 (6 bases). Trimming shortened V by 5 bases and J by 1 base, and 11 bases separated the two germline ends. There are 15 residues in the CDR3. Germline V gene sequence: CDR1 MNHEY, CDR2 SVGEGT. CDR3 sequence (DNA): TGTGCCAGCAGTCGGGACGGGAGGAACACCGGGGAGCTGTTTTTT. Protein: CASSRDGRNTGELFF.

This sequence joins TRBV24-1 and TRBJ2-7, with a weak D call TRBD1 (6 bases). The germline V gene has CDR1 KGHDR and CDR2 SFDVKD. The V end was cut by 0 bases, the J end by 7 bases, with 18 bases between. The CDR3 extends over 16 amino acids. Written as DNA, the CDR3 is TGTGCCACCAGTGATTTGTCCTTCAGGGGATCAGGGGAGCAGTACTTC. Protein sequence: CATSDLSFRGSGEQYF.

V usage is TRBV12-5 and J usage is TRBJ1-5; no clear D. Trimming removed 0 bases at V and 6 bases at J, with 12 bases between. CDR3 length: 15 residues. Germline CDR1 reads LGHNT; CDR2 reads FRNRAP. CDR3 DNA: TGTGCTAGTGGTTTGGTTGAGGGAGCCGGTCAGCCCCAGCATTTT. Its protein is CASGLVEGAGQPQHF. The variable domain in full, completed from reference TRBV12-5 and TRBJ1-5, reads DARVTQTPRHKVTEMGQEVTMRCQPILGHNTVFWYRQTMMQGLELLAYFRNRAPLDDSGMPKDRFSAEMPDATLATLKIQPSEPRDSAVYFCASGLVEGAGQPQHFGDGTRLSIL.

The rearrangement links TRBV19 to TRBJ1-3, with a tentative D call TRBD1 (6 bases). The germline V gene has CDR1 LNHDA and CDR2 SQIVND (reference sequence). Trimming took 3 bases from V and 2 from J, leaving 8 bases between them. This CDR3 has 14 residues. The CDR3 sequence: CASSMRTAGNTIYF. The CDR3 DNA follows: TGTGCCAGTAGTATGAGGACAGCTGGAAACACCATATATTTT.